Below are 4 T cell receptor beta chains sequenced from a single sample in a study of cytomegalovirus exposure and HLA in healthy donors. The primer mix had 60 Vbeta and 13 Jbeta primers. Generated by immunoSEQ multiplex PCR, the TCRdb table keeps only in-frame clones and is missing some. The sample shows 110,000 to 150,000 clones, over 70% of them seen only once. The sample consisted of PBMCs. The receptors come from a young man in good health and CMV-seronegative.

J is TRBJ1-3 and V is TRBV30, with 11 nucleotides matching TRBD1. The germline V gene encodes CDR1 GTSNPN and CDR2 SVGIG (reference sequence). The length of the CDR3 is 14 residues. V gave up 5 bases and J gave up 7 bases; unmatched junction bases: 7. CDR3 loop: CAWDRDRGGNTIYF. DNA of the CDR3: TGTGCCTGGGATCGGGACAGGGGGGGTAACACCATATATTTT.

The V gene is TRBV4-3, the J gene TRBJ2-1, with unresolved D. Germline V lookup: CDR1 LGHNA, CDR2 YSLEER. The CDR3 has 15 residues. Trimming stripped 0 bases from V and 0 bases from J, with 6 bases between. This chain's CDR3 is CASSQESSSYNEQFF. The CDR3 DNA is TGCGCCAGCAGCCAAGAGTCCAGCTCCTACAATGAGCAGTTCTTC.

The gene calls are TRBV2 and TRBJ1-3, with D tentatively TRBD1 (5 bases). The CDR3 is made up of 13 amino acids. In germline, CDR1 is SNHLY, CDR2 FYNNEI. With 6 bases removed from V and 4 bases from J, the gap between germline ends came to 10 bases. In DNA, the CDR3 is TGTGCCAGCAGGGCCAGACAGGGAAACACCATATATTTT. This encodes CASRARQGNTIYF. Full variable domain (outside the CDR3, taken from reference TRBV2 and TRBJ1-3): EPEVTQTPSHQVTQMGQEVILRCVPISNHLYFYWYRQILGQKVEFLVSFYNNEISEKSEIFDDQFSVERPDGSNFTLKIRSTKLEDSAMYFCASRARQGNTIYFGEGSWLTVV.

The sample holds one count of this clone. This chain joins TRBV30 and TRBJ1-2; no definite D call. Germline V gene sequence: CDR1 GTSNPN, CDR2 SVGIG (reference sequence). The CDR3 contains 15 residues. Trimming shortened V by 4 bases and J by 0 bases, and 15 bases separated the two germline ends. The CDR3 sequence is CAWTLPRPANYGYTF. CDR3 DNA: TGTGCCTGGACTCTTCCCCGTCCAGCTAACTATGGCTACACCTTC. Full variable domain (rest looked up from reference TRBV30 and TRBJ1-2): SQTIHQWPATLVQPVGSPLSLECTVEGTSNPNLYWYRQAAGRGLQLLFYSVGIGQISSEVPQNLSASRPQDRQFILSSKKLLLSDSGFYLCAWTLPRPANYGYTFGSGTRLTVV.